These 23 T cell receptor beta chains share one sample of origin, sequenced in a study of T cells in Graves' hyperthyroidism and ophthalmopathy. The TCR beta CDR3 regions underwent amplification using RNA transcripts as the source. The HTBI primer set drove a first-round RT-PCR of the TCR CDR3. TCRdb re-called the multiplex PCR reads through MiXCR, storing one row per CDR3 protein. The sample includes 600,000 or so distinct CDR3 sequences, roughly 15% of them seen just once. The sequenced sample consisted of blood. The receptors stem from a woman aged 45-59 years with Graves' ophthalmopathy.

Concerning this clonotype: A much larger clone is a single base away; this may be a read error. This chain connects TRBV20-1 to TRBJ1-1, with D maybe TRBD1 (5 bases). V dropped 3 bases and J dropped 7 bases, with 18 bases sitting between them. CDR1 and CDR2 (germline): DFQATT, SNEGSKA (reference sequence). This CDR3 is built from 14 residues. CDR3 in DNA: TGCAGTGCTAGTCCTTTGGGACCGAGACTTGAAGCTTTCTTT. This translates into CSASPLGPRLEAFF.

This clonotype was recorded at least ten times. The chain couples TRBV28 to TRBJ2-7; D might be TRBD2 (6 bases). The CDR3 has 15 amino acids. V was cut by 5 bases and J by 2 bases, with 16 bases left in between. CDR1 and CDR2 from the germline V gene are MDHEN and SYDVKM. The CDR3 sequence is CASSPMGRDPYEQYF. Here the CDR3 DNA reads TGTGCCAGCAGTCCCATGGGGCGGGACCCCTACGAGCAGTACTTC. Supplemented by reference TRBV28 and TRBJ2-7, the full variable domain reads DVKVTQSSRYLVKRTGEKVFLECVQDMDHENMFWYRQDPGLGLRLIYFSYDVKMKEKGDIPEGYSVSREKKERFSLILESASTNQTSMYLCASSPMGRDPYEQYFGPGTRLTVT.

This clonotype turned up a few times. V is TRBV5-5 and J is TRBJ1-1; possible D gene TRBD1, 5 bases. Looked up from germline, CDR1 is SGHKS and CDR2 is YYEKEE (reference sequence). The CDR3 covers 15 residues. The V and J ends lost 4 bases and 2 bases respectively, with 15 bases between them. The CDR3 reads CASSPPPGGNTEAFF. DNA for the CDR3: TGTGCCAGCAGCCCACCCCCCGGGGGTAACACTGAAGCTTTCTTT.

This clonotype has a count of ten or more. The chain is built from TRBV6-1 and TRBJ2-3, with 8 bases matching TRBD1. Trimming cost V 5 bases and J 7 bases; bases outside gene matches: 11. This CDR3 is 15 amino acids long. Germline V gene data show CDR1 as MNHNS and CDR2 as SASEGT. In DNA form, the CDR3 reads TGTGCCAGCAGTTTCGGGACAGGAGTTGGGAATACGCAGTATTTT. Protein sequence: CASSFGTGVGNTQYF.

This clonotype was seen at least ten times. This chain joins TRBV6-2 or TRBV6-3 and TRBJ2-1, with TRBD2 identical over 11 bases. V dropped 6 bases and J dropped 4; count of bases not matched to a gene: 5. This CDR3 spans 15 amino acids. CDR1 and CDR2 from the germline V gene are MNHEY and SVGEGT. In nucleotides, the CDR3 is TGTGCCAGCAGACAGGGACTAGCGGAATACAATGAGCAGTTCTTC. It is translated as CASRQGLAEYNEQFF.

This clonotype showed up many times. The chain couples TRBV27 to TRBJ2-3; 7 positions agree with TRBD1. Germline-derived CDR1 and CDR2 are MNHEY and SMNVEV (reference sequence). CDR3 length: 16 amino acids. J gave up 5 bases and V 5 bases, and 13 bases lay outside the gene matches. CDR3 DNA sequence: TGTGCCAGCAGTCAATACAGGGGATGGAGCGGAGATACGCAGTATTTT. This translates into CASSQYRGWSGDTQYF.

The chain joins TRBV27 to TRBJ2-7, with TRBD1 matching 8 bases. The V and J ends lost 4 bases and 1 base, in that order; junction bases with no gene match: 6. CDR1 is MNHEY and CDR2 is SMNVEV in the germline V gene (reference sequence). The CDR3 loop spans 15 amino acids. The CDR3 nucleotides read TGTGCCAGCAGTTCCTCAGGGGGCCAATCCTACGAGCAGTACTTC. Translation gives CASSSSGGQSYEQYF.

Ten or more counts support this clonotype. This chain links TRBV7-9 with TRBJ2-1; 13 nucleotides match TRBD2. Germline V gives CDR1 SEHNR, CDR2 FQNEAQ (reference sequence). Trimming removed 5 bases from V and 2 bases from J; junction bases left unmatched: 9. This CDR3 is built from 18 residues. CDR3 residues: CASSPELAGGPTYNEQFF. CDR3 nucleotide sequence: TGTGCCAGCAGCCCGGAACTAGCGGGAGGGCCCACCTACAATGAGCAGTTCTTC.

This clonotype was recorded at least ten times. The chain joins TRBV7-3 to TRBJ2-1, with D possibly TRBD1 on 5 matching bases. Germline V lookup: CDR1 SGHTA, CDR2 FQGTGA. V lost 5 bases and J lost 4, with 9 bases in between. This CDR3 has 13 residues. CDR3 amino acids: CASSPRQYNEQFF. The CDR3 bases are TGTGCCAGCAGCCCTCGACAGTACAATGAGCAGTTCTTC. Full variable domain (remainder filled in from reference TRBV7-3 and TRBJ2-1): GAGVSQTPSNKVTEKGKYVELRCDPISGHTALYWYRQSLGQGPEFLIYFQGTGAADDSGLPNDRFFAVRPEGSVSTLKIQRTERGDSAVYLCASSPRQYNEQFFGPGTRLTVL.

The table lists this clonotype with many counts. The V and J genes are TRBV2 and TRBJ2-7; D perhaps matches TRBD1 (5 bases). There are 12 residues in the CDR3. V gave up 8 bases and J gave up 3 bases, with 11 bases separating them. The germline V gene has CDR1 SNHLY and CDR2 FYNNEI. The CDR3 DNA follows: TGTGCCAGCCGGACACAAGACTACGAGCAGTACTTC. Amino acid sequence: CASRTQDYEQYF.

The rearrangement uses TRBV7-2 and TRBJ2-1; 13 positions match TRBD2. This CDR3 spans 16 amino acids. Germline V gene data show CDR1 as SGHTA and CDR2 as FQGNSA. The J segment lost 7 bases and the V segment lost 6 bases, leaving 9 bases of the junction unmatched. DNA for the CDR3: TGTGCCAGCAGTGCCGTCGGACTAGCGGGAGATAATGAGCAGTTCTTC. Its translation: CASSAVGLAGDNEQFF.

This clonotype has a count of ten or more. The chain joins TRBV12-3 or TRBV12-4 to TRBJ2-7; D is perhaps TRBD2 (5 bases). V was shortened by 6 bases and J by 5 bases, with 11 bases between the two germline ends. CDR3 length: 12 amino acids. The CDR3 nucleotides read TGTGCCAGCAGCGTTGGCGGGCACGAGCAGTACTTC. Its translation: CASSVGGHEQYF.

J is TRBJ2-7 and V is TRBV15; D not resolved. Trimming removed 0 bases at V and 7 bases at J, with 16 bases between. CDR1 and CDR2 (germline): LNHNV, YYDKDF (reference sequence). The CDR3 is 15 residues long. The CDR3 DNA reads as TGTGCCACCAGCAGAGATGCGGTCAGTTTAGGTGAGCAGTACTTC. Its protein is CATSRDAVSLGEQYF.

This clonotype has a count of ten or more. The chain uses TRBV3-1 and TRBJ1-2; D is unclear. Per the germline V gene, CDR1 is LGHDT and CDR2 is YNNKEL (reference sequence). This CDR3 is 13 amino acids long. Trimming took 1 base from V and 8 from J, leaving 11 bases between them. CDR3 in DNA: TGTGCCAGCAGCCAAGTTCGCAGAGACGGCTACACCTTC. Amino acid sequence: CASSQVRRDGYTF.

The genes are TRBV7-6 and TRBJ2-5, with 11 bases fitting TRBD2. V gave up 5 bases and J gave up 5 bases; unmatched junction bases: 7. Per germline, CDR1 SGHVS and CDR2 FNYEAQ. CDR3 size: 15 residues. CDR3 amino acids: CASSPLAGGRETQYF. CDR3 in DNA: TGTGCCAGCAGCCCATTAGCGGGAGGGAGGGAGACCCAGTACTTC.

The chain employs TRBV11-2 and TRBJ2-7, with 8 bases identical to TRBD1. V gave up 3 bases and J gave up 4 bases; unmatched junction bases: 8. Germline V gene lookup returns CDR1 SGHAT and CDR2 FQNNGV. The CDR3 contains 15 residues. CDR3 residues: CASSFTQQGVYEQYF. The CDR3, as DNA: TGTGCCAGCAGCTTTACTCAACAGGGGGTATACGAGCAGTACTTC.

This clonotype was recorded many times. V usage is TRBV28 and J usage is TRBJ1-1, with D unresolved. V was clipped by 4 bases and J by 12 bases, with 15 bases between them. Germline CDR1 and CDR2: MDHEN and SYDVKM. The CDR3 spans 12 residues. In DNA form, the CDR3 reads TGTGCCAGCAGTTCCATGAGTTTTGGAACTTTCTTT. Translated: CASSSMSFGTFF.

This clonotype came up many times. This CDR3 is CASSLYRTAMNTEAFF. CDR3 nucleotides: TGTGCCAGCAGCTTATACCGGACAGCCATGAACACTGAAGCTTTCTTT. This chain links TRBV7-2 with TRBJ1-1; weak D call: TRBD1 (6 bases). The ends were cut back, 2 bases at V and 0 bases at J, with 13 bases in the middle. The V gene's germline CDR1 is SGHTA and CDR2 FQGNSA. The CDR3 contains 16 residues.

This clonotype was detected ten times or more. CDR3 residues: CASSHRDHTYEQYF. In DNA, the CDR3 is TGTGCCAGCAGCCACAGGGACCACACCTACGAGCAGTACTTC. The chain employs TRBV7-9 and TRBJ2-7; possibly TRBD1 for D (6 bases). The CDR3 extends over 14 amino acids. V lost 5 bases, J lost 2 bases, and 13 bases lay in between. Germline lookup yields CDR1 SEHNR and CDR2 FQNEAQ (reference sequence).

In its sample, this clonotype was seen many times. This chain connects TRBV7-3 to TRBJ2-1; D is possibly TRBD1 (6 bases). This CDR3 spans 16 amino acids. Looked up from germline, CDR1 is SGHTA and CDR2 is FQGTGA. With 1 base removed from V and 4 bases from J, the gap between germline ends came to 14 bases. CDR3 sequence: CASSLSGNRVYNEQFF. The CDR3 DNA reads as TGTGCCAGCAGCTTAAGTGGGAACAGGGTTTACAATGAGCAGTTCTTC.

In this sample, this clonotype turned up many times. This chain connects TRBV30 to TRBJ2-3; no clear D gene. The V gene's germline CDR1 is GTSNPN and CDR2 SVGIG (reference sequence). CDR3 length: 12 amino acids. Trimming took 3 bases from V and 8 from J, leaving 12 bases between them. The DNA for the CDR3 is TGTGCCTGGAGAGCCCAATTAGGTACGCAGTATTTT. It encodes CAWRAQLGTQYF.

The table lists this clonotype with many counts. V and J are TRBV2 and TRBJ1-5, with unresolved D. V shed 5 bases and J shed 5 bases, with 10 bases lying between them. This CDR3 contains 13 residues. Germline CDR1 and CDR2: SNHLY and FYNNEI. The CDR3 loop is CASSSQGHQPQHF. The CDR3, as DNA: TGTGCCAGCAGTTCCCAAGGACATCAGCCCCAGCATTTT.

This clonotype has more than one count but fewer than ten. The rearrangement uses TRBV4-2 and TRBJ2-2; the D gene is possibly TRBD1 (6 bases). With 0 bases removed from V and 8 bases from J, the gap between germline ends came to 19 bases. The CDR3 extends over 17 amino acids. Germline V CDR1 and CDR2: LGHNA, YNFKEQ. This CDR3 reads CASSQDLTGFFPGELFF. CDR3 coding DNA: TGTGCCAGCAGCCAAGATTTGACAGGCTTCTTCCCGGGGGAGCTGTTTTTT.